These 27 T cell receptor beta chains came from one sample sequenced in a study of CD4 T cells in relation to SARS-CoV-2 and coronaviruses (dated by TCRdb to about 2021). CD4+ T cells from unexposed donors were collected before the COVID-19 pandemic (2011-2018). The EasySep CD4+ T cell isolation kit was used to isolate CD4+ T cells once the cultures had run for roughly 9 days. No antigen has been assigned to these receptors. The library was made by the immunoSEQ multiplex PCR assay. The table was pulled from immuneACCESS by TCRdb, which kept in-frame rearrangements only. Such tables lose some clones; where checked, under half of the loss comes from unresolved V genes, and the rest has no known cause. The sample table records 25,000 or so clones; around 76% of these occur just once. About 14% of the sample is taken by the ten largest. Sample: CD4+ T cells from PBMCs, cultured in vitro. Receptors were obtained from a human donor in good health.

V and J are TRBV4-3 and TRBJ1-1; possibly TRBD1 for D (6 bases). This CDR3 region has 13 residues. Germline-derived CDR1 and CDR2 are LGHNA and YSLEER. Trimming stripped 0 bases from V and 10 bases from J, with 12 bases between. The CDR3 reads CASSQEGRGLAFF. In nucleotides, the CDR3 is TGCGCCAGCAGCCAAGAAGGCAGGGGATTAGCTTTCTTT.

The gene calls are TRBV7-8 and TRBJ1-4; D not certain. The CDR3 is 16 amino acids. The ends were cut back, 5 bases at V and 0 bases at J, with 13 bases in the middle. Germline CDR1 and CDR2: SGHVS and FQNEAQ. CDR3 loop: CASSPHGRATNEKLFF. In DNA form, the CDR3 reads TGTGCCAGCAGCCCCCATGGCCGTGCAACTAATGAAAAACTGTTTTTT.

This rearrangement joins TRBV6-5 to TRBJ2-3; TRBD2 might be the D (5 bases). CDR3 size: 12 residues. Germline CDR1 and CDR2: MNHEY and SVGAGI. Deletions cut 6 bases from V and 2 bases from J, with 6 bases between. CDR3 DNA: TGTGCCAGCAGAGCGGTCACAGATACGCAGTATTTT. It yields the protein CASRAVTDTQYF.

This rearrangement joins TRBV2 to TRBJ2-1; D is uncertain. CDR1 is SNHLY, CDR2 FYNNEI, per germline. V was cut by 3 bases and J by 8 bases, with 11 bases left in between. This CDR3 contains 13 residues. The CDR3 DNA reads TGTGCCAGCAGTGAGAAGTTGCTATATGAGCAGTTCTTC. Translated, it gives CASSEKLLYEQFF.

This chain joins TRBV7-9 and TRBJ2-3; the match to TRBD1 covers 11 bases. V was pared by 5 bases and J by 3 bases, with 7 bases of the junction left unmatched. Germline V gene lookup returns CDR1 SEHNR and CDR2 FQNEAQ (reference sequence). This CDR3 has 16 amino acids. The CDR3 loop is CASSTGTGGPTDTQYF. The CDR3 nucleotides read TGTGCCAGCAGCACCGGGACAGGGGGACCGACAGATACGCAGTATTTT. Variable domain in full (rest from reference TRBV7-9 and TRBJ2-3): DTGVSQNPRHKITKRGQNVTFRCDPISEHNRLYWYRQTLGQGPEFLTYFQNEAQLEKSRLLSDRFSAERPKGSFSTLEIQRTEQGDSAMYLCASSTGTGGPTDTQYFGPGTRLTVL.

The V gene is TRBV2, the J gene TRBJ2-7, with a possible D match to TRBD1 (5 bases). Trimming shortened V by 11 bases and J by 6 bases, and 20 bases separated the two germline ends. The CDR3 is 13 residues long. Germline CDR1 and CDR2: SNHLY and FYNNEI. This chain's CDR3 is CASKGQGDGEQYF. The CDR3 nucleotides are TGTGCCTCAAAAGGGCAGGGTGATGGCGAGCAGTACTTC.

The CDR3 bases are TGTGCCAGCAGCTTAAGGGTTGGAGAGACCCAGTACTTC. It codes for CASSLRVGETQYF. The chain is built from TRBV7-2 and TRBJ2-5; D not resolved. Germline V gene lookup returns CDR1 SGHTA and CDR2 FQGNSA. The CDR3 is 13 amino acids. V gave up 2 bases and J gave up 4 bases, with 8 bases separating them.

The chain combines TRBV11-2 with TRBJ1-5; no firm D call. Germline lookup yields CDR1 SGHAT and CDR2 FQNNGV. CDR3 length: 14 amino acids. The ends were cut back, 2 bases at V and 3 bases at J, with 8 bases in the middle. DNA for the CDR3: TGTGCCAGCAGCTTAAACGGCCCCAATCAGCCCCAGCATTTT. Translation gives CASSLNGPNQPQHF.

This clone has only one observation. The junction differs from germline at one of its ends, possibly a read error. Other DNA sequences in the sample encode the same CDR3. The chain recombines TRBV6-2 or TRBV6-3 with TRBJ2-5; D might be TRBD2 (7 bases). The CDR3 consists of 14 residues. Germline CDR1 and CDR2: MNHEY and SVGEGT. For the CDR3, the DNA is TGTGCCAGTAGTTTGGGGGGGGGCCGGGAGACCCAGTACTTC. This translates into CASSLGGGRETQYF.

The chain joins TRBV19 to TRBJ2-4, with TRBD1 matching 11 bases. Germline loops: CDR1 LNHDA, CDR2 SQIVND (reference sequence). After removal of 5 bases from V and 7 bases from J, the junction contained 4 bases not matched to a gene. The CDR3 spans 14 residues. The chain's CDR3 is CASSGGQGENIQYF. In DNA, the CDR3 is TGTGCCAGTAGTGGGGGACAGGGGGAGAACATTCAGTACTTC.

The chain recombines TRBV4-3 with TRBJ2-2; D ambiguous. V was trimmed by 1 base and J by 4 bases, leaving 13 bases between them. The CDR3 is 16 residues long. Germline assignment: CDR1 LGHNA and CDR2 YSLEER. The CDR3 spells CASSQGASVPTGELFF. CDR3 coding DNA: TGCGCCAGCAGCCAAGGGGCCAGCGTCCCCACCGGGGAGCTGTTTTTT.

The gene calls are TRBV24-1 and TRBJ2-5; 15 bases are shared with TRBD2. CDR1 and CDR2 from the germline V gene are KGHDR and SFDVKD. This CDR3 region has 21 residues. The ends lost 3 bases at V and 7 bases at J; junction bases unmatched: 20. The CDR3 DNA is TGTGCCACCAGTGATCACAACCCATGGACTAGCGGGGGGGCTGTCCTTTGGACCCAGTACTTC. It specifies CATSDHNPWTSGGAVLWTQYF.

CDR3 coding DNA: TGCGCCAGCAGTCAATCTGGGGGCGCTCACAATGAGCAGTTCTTC. Translated, it gives CASSQSGGAHNEQFF. The gene calls are TRBV23-1 and TRBJ2-1; possible D gene TRBD1, 6 bases. TRBV23-1 is an open reading frame, and its role is uncertain. V lost 0 bases and J 5 bases, leaving 11 bases between the germline ends. The CDR3 has 15 residues.

V usage is TRBV6-5 and J usage is TRBJ2-1, with TRBD1 as a possible D gene (6 bases). CDR3 length equals 13 residues. V was cut by 6 bases and J by 10 bases, with 16 bases left in between. Germline loops: CDR1 MNHEY, CDR2 SVGAGI. DNA of the CDR3: TGTGCCAGCAGATCCTCAGGGGCGCGGGAGCAGTTCTTC. Translating gives CASRSSGAREQFF.

The V gene is TRBV19, the J gene TRBJ1-5; TRBD1 agrees at 8 bases. Trimming took 5 bases from V and 3 from J; bases not matched to a gene: 6. The CDR3 sequence is 15 residues long. The germline V gene has CDR1 LNHDA and CDR2 SQIVND (reference sequence). The CDR3 here is CASSPGQVPNQPQHF. In nucleotides, the CDR3 is TGTGCCAGTAGTCCGGGACAGGTTCCCAATCAGCCCCAGCATTTT.

The chain has TRBV19 and TRBJ1-1; a weak D match, TRBD1 (5 bases). CDR1 LNHDA and CDR2 SQIVND come from the germline V gene (reference sequence). This CDR3 is built from 15 residues. The V and J ends lost 4 bases and 3 bases respectively, with 15 bases between them. In nucleotides, the CDR3 is TGTGCCAGTAGTACCCCTTCGGGGGGTGACACTGAAGCTTTCTTT. This codes for CASSTPSGGDTEAFF.

This chain joins TRBV6-2 or TRBV6-3 and TRBJ2-4; D possibly corresponds to TRBD1 (6 bases). V was shortened by 2 bases and J by 3 bases, with 11 bases between the two germline ends. This CDR3 region has 15 residues. Germline lookup yields CDR1 MNHEY and CDR2 SVGEGT. In DNA, the CDR3 is TGTGCCAGCAGTTACGCCGGACAGTACAAAAACATTCAGTACTTC. Translated, it gives CASSYAGQYKNIQYF.

The table lists this clone with a count of one. V is TRBV5-1 and J is TRBJ2-2; D is unclear. The CDR3 has 15 amino acids. V was pared by 1 base and J by 1 base, with 8 bases between. Looked up from germline, CDR1 is SGHRS and CDR2 is YFSETQ. CDR3 residues: CASSLRAENTGELFF. Written as DNA, the CDR3 is TGCGCCAGCAGCTTGCGGGCGGAGAACACCGGGGAGCTGTTTTTT.

This sequence joins TRBV19 and TRBJ2-7; D is ambiguous. The V end lost 5 bases, the J end lost 3 bases, and 14 bases lay between the germline ends. From germline, CDR1 is LNHDA and CDR2 SQIVND (reference sequence). The CDR3 is 14 residues long. The chain's CDR3 is CASSDRYMVYEQYF. CDR3 DNA: TGTGCCAGTAGTGACCGCTATATGGTCTACGAGCAGTACTTC. Full variable domain (outside the CDR3, taken from reference TRBV19 and TRBJ2-7): DGGITQSPKYLFRKEGQNVTLSCEQNLNHDAMYWYRQDPGQGLRLIYYSQIVNDFQKGDIAEGYSVSREKKESFPLTVTSAQKNPTAFYLCASSDRYMVYEQYFGPGTRLTVT.

This chain joins TRBV5-6 and TRBJ2-5; a weak D match, TRBD2 (5 bases). V was pared by 4 bases and J by 1 base, with 20 bases between. Germline CDR1 SGHDT, CDR2 YYEEEE. CDR3 length: 17 residues. DNA of the CDR3: TGTGCCAGCAGCCCCGGTCGTGGGCGGGCCCTCCAAGAGACCCAGTACTTC. This codes for CASSPGRGRALQETQYF. Based on the CDR3 plus reference TRBV5-6 and TRBJ2-5, the full variable domain is DAGVTQSPTHLIKTRGQQVTLRCSPKSGHDTVSWYQQALGQGPQFIFQYYEEEERQRGNFPDRFSGHQFPNYSSELNVNALLLGDSALYLCASSPGRGRALQETQYFGPGTRLLVL.

The chain employs TRBV5-1 and TRBJ1-2; D is uncertain. The CDR3 is made up of 15 amino acids. From germline, CDR1 is SGHRS and CDR2 YFSETQ. The germline V and J ends were trimmed by 3 bases and 4 bases, with 16 bases remaining between them. The CDR3: CASSSGSSHVYGYTF. CDR3 DNA: TGCGCCAGCAGCTCGGGCTCCTCACACGTCTATGGCTACACCTTC. The entire variable domain, with the rest obtained from reference TRBV5-1 and TRBJ1-2, is as follows: KAGVTQTPRYLIKTRGQQVTLSCSPISGHRSVSWYQQTPGQGLQFLFEYFSETQRNKGNFPGRFSGRQFSNSRSEMNVSTLELGDSALYLCASSSGSSHVYGYTFGSGTRLTVV.

This clone has only one observation. The chain joins TRBV7-2 to TRBJ2-3; 7 bases are a match to TRBD1. V shed 5 bases and J 0 bases; nucleotides not matched to a gene: 2. This CDR3 region has 14 residues. The germline V gene has CDR1 SGHTA and CDR2 FQGNSA. CDR3 residues: CASSQDRSTDTQYF. CDR3 sequence (DNA): TGTGCCAGCAGCCAGGACAGGAGCACAGATACGCAGTATTTT. The complete variable domain, with remaining parts taken from reference TRBV7-2 and TRBJ2-3, reads GAGVSQSPSNKVTEKGKDVELRCDPISGHTALYWYRQSLGQGLEFLIYFQGNSAPDKSGLPSDRFSAERTGGSVSTLTIQRTQQEDSAVYLCASSQDRSTDTQYFGPGTRLTVL.

The chain recombines TRBV6-5 with TRBJ1-3; D perhaps matches TRBD1 (6 bases). V lost 4 bases, J lost 3 bases, and 10 bases lay in between. The CDR3 contains 14 residues. The germline V gene encodes CDR1 MNHEY and CDR2 SVGAGI. CDR3 region: CASSSGGDGNTIYF. In DNA, the CDR3 is TGTGCCAGCAGTTCCGGGGGCGATGGAAACACCATATATTTT.

The rearrangement joins TRBV5-1 to TRBJ1-3; 8 bases line up with TRBD1. Germline V gene sequence: CDR1 SGHRS, CDR2 YFSETQ. With V trimmed by 2 bases and J by 2 bases, 0 bases remained unmatched. The CDR3 has 14 amino acids. The CDR3, as DNA: TGCGCCAGCAGCTTACAGGGGGCTGGAAACACCATATATTTT. As protein: CASSLQGAGNTIYF.

V gene TRBV28 combines with J gene TRBJ1-2; unclear D gene. V lost 1 base to trimming and J lost 2 bases, with 5 bases between them. The CDR3 runs 13 residues. CDR1 MDHEN and CDR2 SYDVKM come from the germline V gene. The CDR3 region has the DNA TGTGCCAGCAGTTTATCATCGAACTATGGCTACACCTTC. Its translation is CASSLSSNYGYTF.

This sequence joins TRBV12-3 or TRBV12-4 and TRBJ1-1, with TRBD1 matching 8 bases. This CDR3 is built from 13 residues. V lost 8 bases and J lost 5; bases outside the gene matches: 7. The CDR3 region is CASRLRGHTEAFF. In DNA, the CDR3 is TGTGCCAGCCGACTCAGGGGGCATACTGAAGCTTTCTTT.

This clone came up once. The chain has TRBV7-8 and TRBJ2-7; 7 bases are shared with TRBD2. With 1 base clipped from V and 6 bases from J, the junction kept 12 bases outside the gene matches. There are 16 residues in the CDR3. Germline V gene lookup returns CDR1 SGHVS and CDR2 FQNEAQ. Here the CDR3 DNA reads TGTGCCAGCAGCTTAGGGACCGGGACTATCCCTTTCGAGCAGTACTTC. Translated, it gives CASSLGTGTIPFEQYF.